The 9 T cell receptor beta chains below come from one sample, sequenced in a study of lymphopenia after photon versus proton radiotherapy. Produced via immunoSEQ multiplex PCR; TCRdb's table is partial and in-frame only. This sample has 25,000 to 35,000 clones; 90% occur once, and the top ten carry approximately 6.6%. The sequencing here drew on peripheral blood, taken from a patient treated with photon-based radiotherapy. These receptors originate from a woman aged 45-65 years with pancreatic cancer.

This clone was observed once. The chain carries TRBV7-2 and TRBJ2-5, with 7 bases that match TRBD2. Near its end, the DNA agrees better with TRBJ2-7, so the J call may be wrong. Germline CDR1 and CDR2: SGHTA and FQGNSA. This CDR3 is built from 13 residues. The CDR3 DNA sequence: TGTGCCAGCAGCTCGGGGGGTAGTCACGAGCAGTACTTC. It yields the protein CASSSGGSHEQYF.

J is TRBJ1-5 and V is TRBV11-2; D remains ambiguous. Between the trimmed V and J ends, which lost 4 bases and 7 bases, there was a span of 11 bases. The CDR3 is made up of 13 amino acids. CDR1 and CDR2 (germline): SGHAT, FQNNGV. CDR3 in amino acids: CASSSNSGQPQHF. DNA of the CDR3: TGTGCCAGCAGCTCCAATTCGGGGCAGCCCCAGCATTTT.

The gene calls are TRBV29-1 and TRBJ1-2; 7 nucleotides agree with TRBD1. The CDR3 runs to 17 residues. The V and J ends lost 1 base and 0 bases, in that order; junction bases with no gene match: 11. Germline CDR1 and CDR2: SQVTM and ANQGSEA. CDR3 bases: TGCAGCGTTGAAGGTGACAGGGTTCGGGGAGCTAACTATGGCTACACCTTC. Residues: CSVEGDRVRGANYGYTF.

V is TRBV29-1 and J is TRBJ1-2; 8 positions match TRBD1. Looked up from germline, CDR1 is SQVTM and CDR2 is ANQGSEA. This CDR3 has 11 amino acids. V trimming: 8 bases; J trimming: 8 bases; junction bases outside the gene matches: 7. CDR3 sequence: CSLQGAEGYTF. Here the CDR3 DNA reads TGCAGCCTCCAGGGGGCGGAGGGCTACACCTTC. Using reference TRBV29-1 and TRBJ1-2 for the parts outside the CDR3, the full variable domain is SAVISQKPSRDICQRGTSLTIQCQVDSQVTMMFWYRQQPGQSLTLIATANQGSEATYESGFVIDKFPISRPNLTFSTLTVSNMSPEDSSIYLCSLQGAEGYTFGSGTRLTVV.

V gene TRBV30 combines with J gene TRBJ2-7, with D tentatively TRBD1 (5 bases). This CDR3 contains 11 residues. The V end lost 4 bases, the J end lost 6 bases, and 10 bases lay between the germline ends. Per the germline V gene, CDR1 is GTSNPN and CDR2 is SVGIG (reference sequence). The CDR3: CAWIRQREQYF. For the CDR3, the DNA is TGTGCCTGGATTCGACAGCGCGAGCAGTACTTC.

The DNA of the CDR3 is TGTGCCAGCTCACCGACAGAGAATCAGCCCCAGCATTTT. Translated: CASSPTENQPQHF. V is TRBV18 and J is TRBJ1-5; weak D call: TRBD1 (5 bases). The V end lost 3 bases, the J end lost 4 bases, and 7 bases lay between the germline ends. Germline values: CDR1 KGHSH, CDR2 LQKENI. The CDR3 has 13 residues.

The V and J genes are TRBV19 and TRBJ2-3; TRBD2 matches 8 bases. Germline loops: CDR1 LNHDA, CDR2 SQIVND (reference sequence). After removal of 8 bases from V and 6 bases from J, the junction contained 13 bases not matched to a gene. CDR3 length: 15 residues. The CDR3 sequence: CASGGPSGSGDTQYF. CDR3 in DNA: TGTGCCAGTGGGGGCCCGAGCGGGAGTGGTGATACGCAGTATTTT.

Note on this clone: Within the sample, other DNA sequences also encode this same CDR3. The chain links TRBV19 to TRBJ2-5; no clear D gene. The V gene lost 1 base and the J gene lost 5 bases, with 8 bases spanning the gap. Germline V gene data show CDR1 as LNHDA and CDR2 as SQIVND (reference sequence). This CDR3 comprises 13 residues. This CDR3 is CASSIGGRETQYF. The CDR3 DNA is TGTGCCAGTAGTATAGGTGGGCGTGAGACCCAGTACTTC.

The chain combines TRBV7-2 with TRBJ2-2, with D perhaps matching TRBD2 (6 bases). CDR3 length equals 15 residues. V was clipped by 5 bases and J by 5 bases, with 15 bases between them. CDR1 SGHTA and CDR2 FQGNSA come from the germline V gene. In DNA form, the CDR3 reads TGTGCCAGCAGCCCGACTAGTCCCGCTACCGGGGAGCTGTTTTTT. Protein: CASSPTSPATGELFF.